The present T cell receptor beta chain was sequenced within a study of cytomegalovirus exposure and HLA in healthy donors. With 60 Vbeta and 13 Jbeta primers, the PCR was carried out. This table comes from immunoSEQ multiplex PCR, and its TCRdb copy is limited to in-frame clones, with some not included. The sample includes around 190,000 clones, roughly 77% of them seen just once. Study-wide results and limits: A cluster of highly shared sequence variants was likely a sequencing artifact. Analysis performed later found about 18,000 TCR beta sequences associated with HLA alleles at 0.05 false discovery rate.

The table lists this clone with a count of one. The antigen is undetermined. Trimming at V came to 3 bases and at J to 8 bases, leaving 11 bases not matched to a gene. The CDR3 is made up of 16 amino acids. CDR1 ENHRY and CDR2 SYGVKD come from the germline V gene. The genes are TRBV10-3 and TRBJ1-4; 8 positions agree with TRBD1. The source material was PBMCs. The receptor comes from a man aged 35-49 years in good health and CMV-seropositive. CDR3 residues: CAISEDRTGWGEKLFF. DNA of the CDR3: TGTGCCATCAGTGAAGACCGGACAGGGTGGGGGGAAAAACTGTTTTTT.